The 29 T cell receptor beta chains listed next were all sequenced from one sample in a study of cytomegalovirus exposure and HLA in healthy donors. PCR used 60 Vbeta primers and 13 Jbeta primers. Data came from immunoSEQ multiplex PCR; TCRdb stores just in-frame clones and leaves some out. The profile shows about 170,000 clones, roughly four fifths of them singletons. The material sequenced was PBMCs. The receptors derive from a woman aged 25 to 39 in good health and CMV-seropositive.

This chain connects TRBV6-5 to TRBJ1-2; 8 bases align to TRBD1. The germline gives CDR1 MNHEY, CDR2 SVGAGI. The CDR3 covers 14 residues. The J segment lost 9 bases and the V segment lost 7 bases, leaving 13 bases of the junction unmatched. CDR3 nucleotide sequence: TGTGCCAGCAAAGCGTCAGGGGGCGTCTGGAGCTACACCTTC. This codes for CASKASGGVWSYTF.

The chain is built from TRBV19 and TRBJ2-3; 7 bases fit TRBD2. Losses at the gene ends were 10 bases for V and 7 bases for J; bases not matched to a gene: 14. The CDR3 runs 14 residues. Germline CDR1 is LNHDA and CDR2 is SQIVND (reference sequence). The CDR3 sequence: CATGRASGSHTQYF. CDR3 coding DNA: TGTGCCACTGGGAGGGCTAGCGGTTCTCATACGCAGTATTTT.

This clone turned up a few times. At one end the junction does not follow the germline gene, possibly because of a read error. The V and J genes are TRBV28 and TRBJ2-7; D is uncertain. Germline CDR1 reads MDHEN; CDR2 reads SYDVKM. This CDR3 has 12 residues. The CDR3 region has the DNA TGTGCCAGCAGTTTATCTGGGCTGCGCTTTCTCTTC. Protein product: CASSLSGLRFLF.

The gene calls are TRBV29-1 and TRBJ1-2, with D hard to call. V dropped 2 bases and J dropped 7 bases, with 14 bases sitting between them. This CDR3 is 13 amino acids long. In germline, CDR1 is SQVTM, CDR2 ANQGSEA. CDR3: CSVERGRSTGYTF. CDR3 nucleotides: TGCAGCGTTGAACGAGGGAGGAGTACTGGCTACACCTTC.

V usage is TRBV4-3 and J usage is TRBJ1-2; no firm D call. Germline assignment: CDR1 LGHNA and CDR2 YSLEER. This CDR3 is built from 16 residues. V lost 1 base and J 2 bases, leaving 14 bases between the germline ends. CDR3 region: CASSQGEADSNYGYTF. For the CDR3, the DNA is TGCGCCAGCAGCCAAGGGGAGGCAGACTCCAACTATGGCTACACCTTC.

V is TRBV7-6 and J is TRBJ2-5, with a possible D match to TRBD1 (5 bases). Germline V gene lookup returns CDR1 SGHVS and CDR2 FNYEAQ. The CDR3 spans 15 residues. V was shortened by 1 base and J by 4 bases, with 13 bases between the two germline ends. CDR3 sequence (DNA): TGTGCCAGCAGCTTAGATACAGGTCAGGGAGAGACCCAGTACTTC. Encoded protein: CASSLDTGQGETQYF.

This chain joins TRBV5-5 and TRBJ1-2; TRBD1 is a possible D gene (5 bases). The V end lost 2 bases, the J end lost 4 bases, and 12 bases lay between the germline ends. Germline-derived CDR1 and CDR2 are SGHKS and YYEKEE (reference sequence). The CDR3 covers 14 residues. CDR3 in amino acids: CASSFPGGFYGYTF. The CDR3 DNA sequence: TGTGCCAGCAGCTTTCCCGGGGGATTCTATGGCTACACCTTC.

This rearrangement joins TRBV6-1 to TRBJ1-1; D uncertain. The V end was cut by 6 bases, the J end by 7 bases, with 12 bases between. Germline-derived CDR1 and CDR2 are MNHNS and SASEGT. This CDR3 contains 12 residues. In DNA form, the CDR3 reads TGTGCCAGCAGAAACCGGGATTTTGAAGCTTTCTTT. Translating it yields CASRNRDFEAFF.

On this clone: Distinct nucleotide sequences in the sample also encode this CDR3. This rearrangement joins TRBV5-6 to TRBJ1-5; D unclear. Germline loops: CDR1 SGHDT, CDR2 YYEEEE. V was cut by 3 bases and J by 5 bases, with 24 bases left in between. This CDR3 is built from 18 residues. CDR3 DNA sequence: TGTGCCAGCAGCTCGAGGAGTCAGCAGATTACCGGTTATCAGCCCCAGCATTTT. Protein: CASSSRSQQITGYQPQHF.

V gene TRBV19 combines with J gene TRBJ2-6; D not certain. V was pared by 3 bases and J by 0 bases, with 9 bases between. There are 16 residues in the CDR3. Germline loops: CDR1 LNHDA, CDR2 SQIVND (reference sequence). CDR3 region: CASSIPSNSGANVLTF. The CDR3 DNA is TGTGCCAGTAGTATCCCTAGTAACTCTGGGGCCAACGTCCTGACTTTC. The whole variable domain, filled in from reference TRBV19 and TRBJ2-6, reads DGGITQSPKYLFRKEGQNVTLSCEQNLNHDAMYWYRQDPGQGLRLIYYSQIVNDFQKGDIAEGYSVSREKKESFPLTVTSAQKNPTAFYLCASSIPSNSGANVLTFGAGSRLTVL.

This clone was found a few times. The chain combines TRBV7-2 with TRBJ1-1, with TRBD1 matching 9 bases. The CDR3 contains 12 residues. The V gene's germline CDR1 is SGHTA and CDR2 FQGNSA. V was clipped by 5 bases and J by 11 bases; unmatched bases: 6. CDR3 coding DNA: TGTGCCAGCAGCATCCTTGGACAGGGGGCTTTCTTT. This codes for CASSILGQGAFF.

Only a few counts were recorded for this clone. In DNA form, the CDR3 reads TGTGCCAGCAGTTTGGCGCAGGGGCCCAATCAGCCCCAGCATTTT. The encoded protein is CASSLAQGPNQPQHF. The chain combines TRBV27 with TRBJ1-5, with D maybe TRBD1 (6 bases). V was clipped by 3 bases and J by 3 bases, with 12 bases between them. In germline, CDR1 is MNHEY, CDR2 SMNVEV (reference sequence). This CDR3 spans 15 amino acids.

The chain couples TRBV30 to TRBJ1-2; 9 nucleotides match TRBD1. Germline V gene data show CDR1 as GTSNPN and CDR2 as SVGIG (reference sequence). Germline trimming cut 3 bases from V and 6 bases from J; bases unmatched to any gene: 8. This CDR3 has 14 amino acids. CDR3 sequence reads: CAWSFPRQGDGYTF. For the CDR3, the DNA is TGTGCCTGGAGCTTTCCACGACAGGGGGATGGCTACACCTTC.

The chain is built from TRBV5-6 and TRBJ2-3; the match to TRBD2 covers 8 bases. This CDR3 is built from 14 residues. V dropped 3 bases and J dropped 7; count of bases not matched to a gene: 7. Germline V CDR1 and CDR2: SGHDT, YYEEEE. CDR3: CASSWGTSRNTQYF. The CDR3 DNA reads as TGTGCCAGCAGCTGGGGGACTAGTCGAAATACGCAGTATTTT.

The rearrangement uses TRBV9 and TRBJ2-3; 10 bases fit TRBD1. CDR1 and CDR2 from the germline V gene are SGDLS and YYNGEE. The J segment lost 0 bases and the V segment lost 1 base, leaving 2 bases of the junction unmatched. The CDR3 runs to 16 residues. The CDR3 sequence: CASSVRDRGSTDTQYF. CDR3 bases: TGTGCCAGCAGCGTAAGGGACAGGGGAAGCACAGATACGCAGTATTTT.

The V gene is TRBV30, the J gene TRBJ1-5, with D possibly matching TRBD1 (5 bases). Germline lookup yields CDR1 GTSNPN and CDR2 SVGIG (reference sequence). Deletions cut 2 bases from V and 7 bases from J, with 18 bases between. The CDR3 spans 15 residues. The DNA of the CDR3 is TGTGCCTGGAGTCCCCAGTTGCAGGGAGGGCAGCCCCAGCATTTT. It yields the protein CAWSPQLQGGQPQHF. The variable domain in full, completed from reference TRBV30 and TRBJ1-5, reads SQTIHQWPATLVQPVGSPLSLECTVEGTSNPNLYWYRQAAGRGLQLLFYSVGIGQISSEVPQNLSASRPQDRQFILSSKKLLLSDSGFYLCAWSPQLQGGQPQHFGDGTRLSIL.

V usage is TRBV7-9 and J usage is TRBJ1-6, with 7 bases that match TRBD1. The trim removed 5 bases at V and 5 bases at J, leaving 3 bases unmatched. The CDR3 runs 14 residues. In germline, CDR1 is SEHNR, CDR2 FQNEAQ (reference sequence). This chain's CDR3 is CASSTGTDNSPLHF. CDR3 nucleotide sequence: TGTGCCAGCAGCACCGGGACAGATAATTCACCCCTCCACTTT.

The gene calls are TRBV6-5 and TRBJ2-7; D possibly corresponds to TRBD2 (7 bases). The CDR3 covers 16 residues. Per germline, CDR1 MNHEY and CDR2 SVGAGI. Between the trimmed V and J ends, which lost 3 bases and 5 bases, there was a span of 20 bases. The CDR3 nucleotides read TGTGCCAGCAGTTATAGGGGGGGCTCCACGGCCCACGAGCAGTACTTC. Its translation is CASSYRGGSTAHEQYF.

The chain employs TRBV18 and TRBJ2-7; 11 bases line up with TRBD1. Germline CDR1 reads KGHSH; CDR2 reads LQKENI. The V gene end was trimmed by 3 bases and the J gene end by 2 bases; junction bases not matched to a gene: 3. This CDR3 is built from 15 residues. CDR3 nucleotides: TGTGCCAGCTCACCTGGGACAGGGGGGACCTACGAGCAGTACTTC. Amino acid sequence: CASSPGTGGTYEQYF.

This clone was seen once. This chain joins TRBV9 and TRBJ2-2; D possibly corresponds to TRBD1 (6 bases). V lost 1 base and J lost 12, with 13 bases in between. The CDR3 runs to 13 residues. Germline CDR1 is SGDLS and CDR2 is YYNGEE. The CDR3 region is CASSVSQRGKLFF. The CDR3 DNA reads as TGTGCCAGCAGCGTATCTCAAAGGGGGAAGCTGTTTTTT.

This rearrangement joins TRBV10-3 to TRBJ2-7, with 9 bases fitting TRBD2. The germline gives CDR1 ENHRY, CDR2 SYGVKD. The CDR3 has 12 amino acids. Trimming removed 7 bases from V and 7 bases from J; junction bases left unmatched: 5. The CDR3 region is CAINNSGGEQYF. DNA of the CDR3: TGTGCCATCAACAATAGCGGGGGTGAGCAGTACTTC.

The chain uses TRBV29-1 and TRBJ2-1; 9 bases are shared with TRBD1. This CDR3 has 14 amino acids. Germline V gene lookup returns CDR1 SQVTM and CDR2 ANQGSEA. J lost 5 bases, V lost 1 base, and 3 bases had no gene match. The chain's CDR3 is CSVEGDRENNEQFF. CDR3 bases: TGCAGCGTTGAAGGGGACAGGGAGAACAATGAGCAGTTCTTC.

This chain's CDR3 is CASSFSGSFDYNEQFF. The CDR3 region has the DNA TGCGCCAGCAGCTTTAGCGGGAGCTTTGATTACAATGAGCAGTTCTTC. This rearrangement joins TRBV5-1 to TRBJ2-1; 9 bases fit TRBD2. The CDR3 sequence is 16 residues long. After removal of 2 bases from V and 4 bases from J, the junction contained 7 bases not matched to a gene. Germline lookup yields CDR1 SGHRS and CDR2 YFSETQ.

This clone appeared a few times. V is TRBV6-6 and J is TRBJ2-7; 10 positions agree with TRBD1. The CDR3 totals 13 residues. CDR1 is MNHNY, CDR2 SVGAGI, per germline (reference sequence). The J segment lost 6 bases and the V segment lost 5 bases, leaving 4 bases of the junction unmatched. DNA for the CDR3: TGTGCCAGCAGTGGGACAGGGGAAAGCGAGCAGTACTTC. It yields the protein CASSGTGESEQYF.

V gene TRBV4-3 combines with J gene TRBJ2-7, with TRBD2 matching over 10 bases. CDR3 length: 16 residues. Germline loops: CDR1 LGHNA, CDR2 YSLEER. J gave up 6 bases and V 0 bases, and 8 bases lay outside the gene matches. CDR3 bases: TGCGCCAGCAGCCAAGATGTCCTAGCGGGGGCTCGCGAGCAGTACTTC. This codes for CASSQDVLAGAREQYF.

The gene calls are TRBV27 and TRBJ1-1; D gene uncertain. The CDR3 is 14 residues long. V lost 3 bases to trimming and J lost 3 bases, with 11 bases between them. Germline CDR1 reads MNHEY; CDR2 reads SMNVEV (reference sequence). CDR3 nucleotides: TGTGCCAGCAGTTTGCATACATTGGACACTGAAGCTTTCTTT. Its translation is CASSLHTLDTEAFF.

The rearrangement links TRBV7-9 to TRBJ1-3, with 8 bases matching TRBD1. J gave up 2 bases and V 9 bases, and 3 bases lay outside the gene matches. Germline CDR1 SEHNR, CDR2 FQNEAQ (reference sequence). The length of the CDR3 is 13 residues. CDR3 DNA: TGTGCCAGTAGACAGGGGACTGGAAACACCATATATTTT. Its protein product is CASRQGTGNTIYF. The entire variable domain, with the rest obtained from reference TRBV7-9 and TRBJ1-3, is as follows: DTGVSQNPRHKITKRGQNVTFRCDPISEHNRLYWYRQTLGQGPEFLTYFQNEAQLEKSRLLSDRFSAERPKGSFSTLEIQRTEQGDSAMYLCASRQGTGNTIYFGEGSWLTVV.

The V gene is TRBV9, the J gene TRBJ1-1, with 7 positions matching TRBD1. The trim removed 0 bases at V and 3 bases at J, leaving 5 bases unmatched. The germline V gene has CDR1 SGDLS and CDR2 YYNGEE. The CDR3 is 15 residues long. DNA for the CDR3: TGTGCCAGCAGCGTAGATGAGGGGGCCTACACTGAAGCTTTCTTT. Residues: CASSVDEGAYTEAFF.

V usage is TRBV18 and J usage is TRBJ2-1; weak D call: TRBD2 (6 bases). Per the germline V gene, CDR1 is KGHSH and CDR2 is LQKENI. V lost 1 base and J 8 bases, leaving 18 bases between the germline ends. The CDR3 has 16 residues. The CDR3 sequence: CASSPQSGRAGDEQFF. The CDR3, as DNA: TGTGCCAGCTCACCACAAAGCGGGCGAGCCGGGGATGAGCAGTTCTTC.